A single sample is the source of the 10 T cell receptor beta chains below, sequenced in a study of blood T cells in healthy people across ages. Sample-barcoded 5' priming and a J-beta primer mix drove a second PCR of roughly 7 to 11 cycles. TCRdb processed the 5' RACE reads anew with MiXCR; each CDR3 protein has one entry. The sample shows around 500,000 distinct CDR3 sequences, roughly a quarter of them seen only once. This sample also belongs to another study, concerning T cells of mothers and their children.

The sample consisted of blood. These receptors were collected from a boy between 2 and 15 years old in good health.

This clonotype occurred a few times. One end of the junction is discordant with germline, which a read error may explain. The chain links TRBV6-1 to TRBJ2-5, with D possibly matching TRBD1 (6 bases). The J call may be incorrect, as the DNA end agrees better with TRBJ2-1. There are 15 residues in the CDR3. Germline V CDR1 and CDR2: MNHNS, SASEGT. The CDR3 protein is CASWHDRFIYSEQFF. DNA of the CDR3: TGTGCCAGCTGGCACGACAGGTTCATCTACAGTGAGCAGTTCTTC.

The chain employs TRBV29-1 and TRBJ1-2; D is ambiguous. The V gene's germline CDR1 is SQVTM and CDR2 ANQGSEA. V was pared by 3 bases and J by 3 bases, with 8 bases between. This CDR3 comprises 12 residues. This CDR3 reads CSVEGQHYGYTF. In DNA form, the CDR3 reads TGCAGCGTTGAGGGCCAGCACTATGGCTACACCTTC.

The V and J genes are TRBV5-5 and TRBJ2-3; D not resolved. V shed 2 bases and J shed 2 bases, with 6 bases lying between them. The germline V gene has CDR1 SGHKS and CDR2 YYEKEE (reference sequence). This CDR3 is 13 amino acids long. For the CDR3, the DNA is TGTGCCAGCAGCTTCCTTCCCACAGATACGCAGTATTTT. Translating gives CASSFLPTDTQYF.

This clonotype turned up a few times. The chain has TRBV25-1 and TRBJ2-7; 9 bases align to TRBD1. The CDR3 totals 14 residues. The V gene end was trimmed by 6 bases and the J gene end by 3 bases; junction bases not matched to a gene: 6. The germline V gene encodes CDR1 MGHDK and CDR2 SYGVNS. CDR3 loop: CASSPGQGFYEQYF. The CDR3 DNA sequence: TGTGCCAGCAGCCCGGGACAGGGATTCTACGAGCAGTACTTC.

This clonotype was counted between two and nine times. This chain connects TRBV30 to TRBJ2-5; D ambiguous. V lost 0 bases, J lost 4 bases, and 3 bases lay in between. Germline V gives CDR1 GTSNPN, CDR2 SVGIG (reference sequence). This CDR3 is 11 amino acids long. CDR3 loop: CAWSVAETQYF. CDR3 coding DNA: TGTGCCTGGAGTGTAGCAGAGACCCAGTACTTC.

This clonotype was counted once. The rearrangement links TRBV7-9 to TRBJ2-2, with 8 bases matching TRBD1. Per germline, CDR1 SEHNR and CDR2 FQNEAQ (reference sequence). CDR3 length: 17 amino acids. With 2 bases clipped from V and 2 bases from J, the junction kept 7 bases outside the gene matches. The DNA for the CDR3 is TGTGCCAGCAGCTTATGGTCCGGGACAGGAAACACCGGGGAGCTGTTTTTT. Encoded protein: CASSLWSGTGNTGELFF.

In its sample, this clonotype was seen a few times. V usage is TRBV18 and J usage is TRBJ1-4; D gene ambiguous. V lost 3 bases to trimming and J lost 5 bases, with 7 bases between them. This CDR3 has 13 amino acids. CDR1 and CDR2 (germline): KGHSH, LQKENI. The CDR3 is CASSPTENEKLFF. The CDR3 DNA reads TGTGCCAGCTCACCTACAGAGAATGAAAAACTGTTTTTT.

The chain combines TRBV7-9 with TRBJ2-6; 7 positions match TRBD1. Germline CDR1 SEHNR, CDR2 FQNEAQ (reference sequence). The CDR3 is 18 residues long. The trim removed 5 bases at V and 3 bases at J, leaving 13 bases unmatched. The CDR3 loop reads CASSDRQGAYNGANVLTF. In DNA, the CDR3 is TGTGCCAGCAGCGACCGACAGGGCGCGTATAATGGGGCCAACGTCCTGACTTTC.

The rearrangement links TRBV12-3 or TRBV12-4 to TRBJ1-6; 7 bases line up with TRBD1. The CDR3 is 15 residues long. The ends lost 5 bases at V and 7 bases at J; junction bases unmatched: 8. Here the CDR3 DNA reads TGTGCCAGCAGTACGGACAGGTTGCCCAATTCACCCCTCCACTTT. Translation: CASSTDRLPNSPLHF.

This sequence joins TRBV10-3 and TRBJ2-5; 9 nucleotides agree with TRBD1. In germline, CDR1 is ENHRY, CDR2 SYGVKD. V trimming: 6 bases; J trimming: 4 bases; junction bases outside the gene matches: 6. This CDR3 contains 14 residues. The CDR3: CAIRGTGYGETQYF. In DNA, the CDR3 is TGTGCCATCAGGGGGACAGGGTATGGAGAGACCCAGTACTTC.